This T cell receptor beta chain was sequenced during a study of blood T cells in healthy people across ages. Findings and caveats of the study: Donors of long life had a larger count of naive CD4+ cells and greater diversity than aged donors.

Points on this clonotype: Its antigen is still unknown.

For the second PCR, which ran for 7 to 11 cycles, a sample-barcoded 5' primer and a J-beta primer mix were used. TCRdb re-derived calls from the 5' RACE reads in MiXCR, one entry per CDR3 protein. The table includes hundreds of thousands of distinct CDR3 sequences, roughly 31% detected once. Trimming shortened V by 0 bases and J by 2 bases, and 10 bases separated the two germline ends. The CDR3 contains 14 residues. Germline values: CDR1 SQVTM, CDR2 ANQGSEA. The donors, aged roughly 6 to 90, were healthy Caucasians from Russia. Each sample gave at least 6.5 million isolated PBMCs. The specimen sequenced was blood. This receptor was taken from a woman of 80 years or more in good health. The chain recombines TRBV29-1 with TRBJ2-5, with no clear D. The CDR3 sequence: CSVEDLKDQETQYF. DNA of the CDR3: TGCAGCGTTGAAGATCTAAAAGATCAAGAGACCCAGTACTTC.